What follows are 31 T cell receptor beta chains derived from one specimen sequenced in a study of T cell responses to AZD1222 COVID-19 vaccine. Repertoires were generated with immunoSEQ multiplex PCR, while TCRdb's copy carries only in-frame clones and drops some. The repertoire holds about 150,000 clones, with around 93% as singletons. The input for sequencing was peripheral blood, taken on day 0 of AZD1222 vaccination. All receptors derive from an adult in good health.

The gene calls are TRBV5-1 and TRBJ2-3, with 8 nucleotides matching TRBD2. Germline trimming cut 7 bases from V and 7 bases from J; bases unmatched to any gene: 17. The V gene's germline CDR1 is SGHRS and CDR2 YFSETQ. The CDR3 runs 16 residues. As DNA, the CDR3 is TGCGCCAGCGGCAGCGGGGGACCCCTCGGATCCTATACGCAGTATTTT. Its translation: CASGSGGPLGSYTQYF.

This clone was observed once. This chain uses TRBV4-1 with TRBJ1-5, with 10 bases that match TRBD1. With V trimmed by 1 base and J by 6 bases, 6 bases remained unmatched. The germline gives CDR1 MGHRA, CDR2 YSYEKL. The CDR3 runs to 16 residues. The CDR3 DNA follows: TGCGCCAGCAGCCAAGGATTGGGACAGGGGCGTCAGCCCCAGCATTTT. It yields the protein CASSQGLGQGRQPQHF.

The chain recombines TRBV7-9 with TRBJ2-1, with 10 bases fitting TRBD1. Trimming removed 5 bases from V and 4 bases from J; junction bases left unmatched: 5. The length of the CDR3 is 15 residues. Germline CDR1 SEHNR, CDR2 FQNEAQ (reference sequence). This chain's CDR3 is CASSPGTGVYNEQFF. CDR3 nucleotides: TGTGCCAGCAGCCCCGGGACAGGGGTTTACAATGAGCAGTTCTTC.

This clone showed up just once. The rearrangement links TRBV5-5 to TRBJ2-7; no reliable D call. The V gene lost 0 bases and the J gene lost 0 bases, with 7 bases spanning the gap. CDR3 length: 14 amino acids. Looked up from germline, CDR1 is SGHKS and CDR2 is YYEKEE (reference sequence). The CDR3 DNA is TGTGCCAGCAGCTTGGACGGGCACTCCTACGAGCAGTACTTC. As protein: CASSLDGHSYEQYF.

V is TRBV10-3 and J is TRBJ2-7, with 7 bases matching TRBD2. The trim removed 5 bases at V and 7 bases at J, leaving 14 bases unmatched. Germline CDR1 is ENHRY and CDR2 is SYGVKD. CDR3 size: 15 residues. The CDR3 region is CAISTGRLTGGEQYF. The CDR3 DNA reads TGTGCCATCAGTACGGGACGGCTCACCGGGGGGGAGCAGTACTTC.

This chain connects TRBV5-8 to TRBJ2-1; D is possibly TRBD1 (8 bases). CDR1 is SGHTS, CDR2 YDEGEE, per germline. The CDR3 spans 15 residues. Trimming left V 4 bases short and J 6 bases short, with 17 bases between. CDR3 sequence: CASSRTGGAGNEQFF. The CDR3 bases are TGTGCCAGCAGCCGAACAGGGGGGGCCGGCAATGAGCAGTTCTTC.

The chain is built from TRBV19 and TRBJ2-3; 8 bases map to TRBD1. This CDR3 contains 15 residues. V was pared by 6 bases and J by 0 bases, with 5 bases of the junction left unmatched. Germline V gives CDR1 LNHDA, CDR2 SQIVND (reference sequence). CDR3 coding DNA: TGTGCCAGTAGCTCGAGGACAGGGAGCACAGATACGCAGTATTTT. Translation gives CASSSRTGSTDTQYF.

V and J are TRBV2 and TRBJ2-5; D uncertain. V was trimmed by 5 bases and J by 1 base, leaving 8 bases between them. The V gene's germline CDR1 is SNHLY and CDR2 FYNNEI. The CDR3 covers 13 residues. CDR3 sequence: CASSMDGQETQYF. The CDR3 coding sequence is TGTGCCAGCAGTATGGACGGCCAAGAGACCCAGTACTTC.

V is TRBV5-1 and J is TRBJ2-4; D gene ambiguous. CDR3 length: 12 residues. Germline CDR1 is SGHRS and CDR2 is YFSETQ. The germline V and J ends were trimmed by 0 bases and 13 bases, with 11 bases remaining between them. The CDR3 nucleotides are TGCGCCAGCAGCTTGGAGGGAAAGGAGCAGTACTTC. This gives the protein CASSLEGKEQYF.

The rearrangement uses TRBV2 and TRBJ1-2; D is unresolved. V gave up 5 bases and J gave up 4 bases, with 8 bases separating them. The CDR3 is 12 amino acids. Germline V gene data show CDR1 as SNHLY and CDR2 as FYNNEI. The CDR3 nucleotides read TGTGCCAGCAGTCTCGATCTCTATGGCTACACCTTC. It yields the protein CASSLDLYGYTF. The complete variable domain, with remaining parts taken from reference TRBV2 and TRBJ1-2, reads EPEVTQTPSHQVTQMGQEVILRCVPISNHLYFYWYRQILGQKVEFLVSFYNNEISEKSEIFDDQFSVERPDGSNFTLKIRSTKLEDSAMYFCASSLDLYGYTFGSGTRLTVV.

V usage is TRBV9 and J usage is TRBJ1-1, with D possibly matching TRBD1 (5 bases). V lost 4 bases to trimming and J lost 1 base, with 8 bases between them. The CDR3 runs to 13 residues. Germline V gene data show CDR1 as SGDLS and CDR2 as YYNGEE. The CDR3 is CASSPGPNTEAFF. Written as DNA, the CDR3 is TGTGCCAGCAGCCCGGGGCCGAACACTGAAGCTTTCTTT.

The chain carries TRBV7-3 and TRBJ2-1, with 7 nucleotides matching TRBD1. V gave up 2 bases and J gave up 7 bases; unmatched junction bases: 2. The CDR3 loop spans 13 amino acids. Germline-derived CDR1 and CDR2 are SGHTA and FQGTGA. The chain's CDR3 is CASSLEQGNEQFF. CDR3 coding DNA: TGTGCCAGCAGCTTAGAACAGGGGAATGAGCAGTTCTTC.

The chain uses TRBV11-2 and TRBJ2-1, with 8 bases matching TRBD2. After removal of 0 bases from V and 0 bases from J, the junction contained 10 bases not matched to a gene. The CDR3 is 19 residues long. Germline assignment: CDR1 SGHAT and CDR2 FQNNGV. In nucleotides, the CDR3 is TGTGCCAGCAGCTTAGACTCTACGGGGGGGTGGCCCTCCTACAATGAGCAGTTCTTC. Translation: CASSLDSTGGWPSYNEQFF.

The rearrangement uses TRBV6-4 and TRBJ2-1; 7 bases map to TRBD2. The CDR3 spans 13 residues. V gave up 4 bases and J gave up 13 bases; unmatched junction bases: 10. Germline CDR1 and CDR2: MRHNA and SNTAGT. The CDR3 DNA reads TGTGCCAGCAGTGCCAATCCTAGCGGACAACAGTTCTTC. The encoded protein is CASSANPSGQQFF.

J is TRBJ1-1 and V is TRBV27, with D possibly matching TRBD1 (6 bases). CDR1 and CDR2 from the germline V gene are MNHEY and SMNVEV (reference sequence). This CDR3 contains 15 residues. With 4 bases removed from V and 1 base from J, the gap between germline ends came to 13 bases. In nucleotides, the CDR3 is TGTGCCAGCAGTTCCAGGACAGACAAGAACACTGAAGCTTTCTTT. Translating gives CASSSRTDKNTEAFF.

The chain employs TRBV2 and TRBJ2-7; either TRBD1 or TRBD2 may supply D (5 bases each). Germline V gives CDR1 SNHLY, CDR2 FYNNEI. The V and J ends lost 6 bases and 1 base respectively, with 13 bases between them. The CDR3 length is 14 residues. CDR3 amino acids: CASRGDAGSYEQYF. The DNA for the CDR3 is TGTGCCAGCAGGGGGGACGCCGGTTCCTACGAGCAGTACTTC.

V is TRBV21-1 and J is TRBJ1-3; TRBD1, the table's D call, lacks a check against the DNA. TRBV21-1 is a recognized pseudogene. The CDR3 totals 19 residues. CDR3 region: CASSSRSNMTGHSGNTIYF. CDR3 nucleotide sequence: TGTGCCAGCAGCTCTCGCTCAAATATGACAGGCCACTCTGGAAACACCATATATTTT.

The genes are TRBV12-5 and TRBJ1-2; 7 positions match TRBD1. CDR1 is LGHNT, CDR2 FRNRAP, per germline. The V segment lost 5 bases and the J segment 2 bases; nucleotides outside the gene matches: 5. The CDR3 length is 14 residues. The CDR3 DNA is TGTGCTAGTGGTCGGGGGACAGTCAACTATGGCTACACCTTC. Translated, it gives CASGRGTVNYGYTF. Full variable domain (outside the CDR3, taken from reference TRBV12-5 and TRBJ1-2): DARVTQTPRHKVTEMGQEVTMRCQPILGHNTVFWYRQTMMQGLELLAYFRNRAPLDDSGMPKDRFSAEMPDATLATLKIQPSEPRDSAVYFCASGRGTVNYGYTFGSGTRLTVV.

The CDR3, as DNA: TGCGCCAGCAGCCAGGGGCATGGGAACCAAGAGACCCAGTACTTC. The encoded protein is CASSQGHGNQETQYF. This chain connects TRBV4-1 to TRBJ2-5; D might be TRBD1 (5 bases). The CDR3 length is 15 residues. V lost 3 bases to trimming and J lost 0 bases, with 11 bases between them. Germline V gives CDR1 MGHRA, CDR2 YSYEKL.

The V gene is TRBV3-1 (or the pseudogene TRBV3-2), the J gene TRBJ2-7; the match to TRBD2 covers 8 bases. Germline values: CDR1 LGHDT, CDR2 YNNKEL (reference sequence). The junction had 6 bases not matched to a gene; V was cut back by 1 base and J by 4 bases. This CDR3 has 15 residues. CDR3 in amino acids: CASSQGGSGTYEQYF. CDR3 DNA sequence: TGTGCCAGCAGCCAAGGAGGTAGCGGGACATACGAGCAGTACTTC.

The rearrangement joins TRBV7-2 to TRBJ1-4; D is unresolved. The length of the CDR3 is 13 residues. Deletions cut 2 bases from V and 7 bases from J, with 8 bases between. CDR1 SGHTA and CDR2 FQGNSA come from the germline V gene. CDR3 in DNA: TGTGCCAGCAGCTTATTTGATGGTGAAAAACTGTTTTTT. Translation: CASSLFDGEKLFF.

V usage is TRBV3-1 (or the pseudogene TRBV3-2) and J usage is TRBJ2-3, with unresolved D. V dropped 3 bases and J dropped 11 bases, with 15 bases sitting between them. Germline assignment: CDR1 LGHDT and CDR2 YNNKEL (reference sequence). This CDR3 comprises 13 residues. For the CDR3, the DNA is TGTGCCAGCAGCCATACAACCCCGGGTAGGCAGTATTTT. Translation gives CASSHTTPGRQYF.

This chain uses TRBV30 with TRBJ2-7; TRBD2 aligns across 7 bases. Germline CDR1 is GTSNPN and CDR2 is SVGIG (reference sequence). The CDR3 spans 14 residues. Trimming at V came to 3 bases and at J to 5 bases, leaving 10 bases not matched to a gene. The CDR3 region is CAWRREGLLDEQYF. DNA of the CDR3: TGTGCCTGGAGAAGGGAGGGACTTTTGGACGAGCAGTACTTC. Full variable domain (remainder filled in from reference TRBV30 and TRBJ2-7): SQTIHQWPATLVQPVGSPLSLECTVEGTSNPNLYWYRQAAGRGLQLLFYSVGIGQISSEVPQNLSASRPQDRQFILSSKKLLLSDSGFYLCAWRREGLLDEQYFGPGTRLTVT.

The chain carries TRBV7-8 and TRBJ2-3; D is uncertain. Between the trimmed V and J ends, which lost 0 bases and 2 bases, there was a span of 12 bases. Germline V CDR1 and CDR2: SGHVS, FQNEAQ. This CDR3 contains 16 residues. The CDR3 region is CASSLAEAQSTDTQYF. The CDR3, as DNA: TGTGCCAGCAGCTTAGCCGAAGCACAGTCCACAGATACGCAGTATTTT.

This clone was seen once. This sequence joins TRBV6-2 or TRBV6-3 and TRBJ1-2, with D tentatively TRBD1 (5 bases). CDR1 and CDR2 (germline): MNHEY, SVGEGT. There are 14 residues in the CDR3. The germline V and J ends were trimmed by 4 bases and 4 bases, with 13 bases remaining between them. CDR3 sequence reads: CASSSGDGGYGYTF. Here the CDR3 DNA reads TGTGCCAGCAGTTCCGGGGACGGGGGCTATGGCTACACCTTC.

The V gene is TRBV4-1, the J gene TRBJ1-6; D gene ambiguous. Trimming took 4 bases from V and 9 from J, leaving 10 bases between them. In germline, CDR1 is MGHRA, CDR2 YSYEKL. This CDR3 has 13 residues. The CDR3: CASSLVSPSPLHF. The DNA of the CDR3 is TGCGCCAGCAGCCTAGTCTCGCCTTCACCCCTCCACTTT.

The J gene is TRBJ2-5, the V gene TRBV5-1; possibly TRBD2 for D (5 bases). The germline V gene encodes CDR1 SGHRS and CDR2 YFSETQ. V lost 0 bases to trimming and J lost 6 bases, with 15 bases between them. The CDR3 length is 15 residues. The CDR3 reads CASSLGADPRQTQYF. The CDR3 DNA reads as TGCGCCAGCAGCTTGGGAGCGGACCCGAGGCAGACCCAGTACTTC.

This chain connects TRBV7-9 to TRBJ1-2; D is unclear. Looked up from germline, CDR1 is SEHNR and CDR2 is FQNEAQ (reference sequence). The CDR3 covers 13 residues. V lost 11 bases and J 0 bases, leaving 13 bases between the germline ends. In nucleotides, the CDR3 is TGTGCCGGGAGTACGGGTACTAACTATGGCTACACCTTC. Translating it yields CAGSTGTNYGYTF.

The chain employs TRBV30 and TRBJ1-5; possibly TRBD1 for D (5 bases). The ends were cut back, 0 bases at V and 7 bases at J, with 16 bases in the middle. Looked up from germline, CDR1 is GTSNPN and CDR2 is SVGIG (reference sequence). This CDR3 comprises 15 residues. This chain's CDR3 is CAWSVGVGMGQPQHF. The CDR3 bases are TGTGCCTGGAGTGTAGGGGTCGGGATGGGCCAGCCCCAGCATTTT.

CDR3 coding DNA: TGTGCCAGCAGCTTGGGACAGAACTACCTTAATGAAAAACTGTTTTTT. Translation gives CASSLGQNYLNEKLFF. The chain combines TRBV5-8 with TRBJ1-4, with D perhaps matching TRBD1 (5 bases). This CDR3 spans 16 amino acids. CDR1 and CDR2 from the germline V gene are SGHTS and YDEGEE. V lost 0 bases, J lost 4 bases, and 13 bases lay in between.

The CDR3 DNA sequence: TGTGCCAGCAGGGTCGCGAACACTGAAGCTTTCTTT. Protein: CASRVANTEAFF. This sequence joins TRBV2 and TRBJ1-1; D ambiguous. Germline V CDR1 and CDR2: SNHLY, FYNNEI. CDR3 length: 12 amino acids. V was trimmed by 6 bases and J by 1 base, leaving 6 bases between them.